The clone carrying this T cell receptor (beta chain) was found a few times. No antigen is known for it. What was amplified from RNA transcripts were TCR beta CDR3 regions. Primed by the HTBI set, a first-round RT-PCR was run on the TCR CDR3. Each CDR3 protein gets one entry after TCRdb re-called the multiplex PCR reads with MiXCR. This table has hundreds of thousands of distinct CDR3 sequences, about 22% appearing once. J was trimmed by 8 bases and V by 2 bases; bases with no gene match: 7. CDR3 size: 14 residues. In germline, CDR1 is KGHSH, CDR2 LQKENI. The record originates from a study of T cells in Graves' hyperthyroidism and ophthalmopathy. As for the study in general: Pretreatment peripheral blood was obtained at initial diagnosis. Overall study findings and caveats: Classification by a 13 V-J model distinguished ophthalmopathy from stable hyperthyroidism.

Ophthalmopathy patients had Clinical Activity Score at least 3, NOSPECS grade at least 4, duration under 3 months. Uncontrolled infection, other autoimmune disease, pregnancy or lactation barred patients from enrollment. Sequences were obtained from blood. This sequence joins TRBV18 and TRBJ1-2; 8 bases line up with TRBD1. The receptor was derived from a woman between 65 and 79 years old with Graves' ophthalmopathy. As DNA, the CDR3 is TGTGCCAGCTCACCAAGCCAGGGGGCGCACGGCTACACCTTC. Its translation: CASSPSQGAHGYTF.